These 5 T cell receptor beta chains came from one sample sequenced in a study of blood T cell repertoires in COVID-19. The data were produced by immunoSEQ multiplex PCR, yet TCRdb's version contains in-frame clones alone and is incomplete. The sample yields under 300,000 clones, roughly 85% seen once. The sequenced sample was peripheral blood. The receptors derive from a woman aged 70 to 79 with acute or convalescent COVID-19.

The chain employs TRBV6-1 and TRBJ1-2, with TRBD1 as a possible D gene (5 bases). V gave up 2 bases and J gave up 2 bases, with 9 bases separating them. Germline loops: CDR1 MNHNS, CDR2 SASEGT. The CDR3 covers 14 residues. CDR3 coding DNA: TGTGCCAGCAGTGAATATAGGACAAACTATGGCTACACCTTC. Its translation is CASSEYRTNYGYTF.

The chain uses TRBV5-1 and TRBJ1-2; 7 bases line up with TRBD1. V was clipped by 0 bases and J by 8 bases; unmatched bases: 4. Germline V gene data show CDR1 as SGHRS and CDR2 as YFSETQ. The CDR3 length is 13 residues. CDR3 nucleotides: TGCGCCAGCAGCTTGGGCGCAGGGGGAGGCTACACCTTC. It yields the protein CASSLGAGGGYTF.

The chain links TRBV6-5 to TRBJ1-2; D not resolved. Between the trimmed V and J ends, which lost 11 bases and 8 bases, there was a span of 18 bases. The CDR3 loop spans 12 amino acids. CDR1 MNHEY and CDR2 SVGAGI come from the germline V gene. The CDR3 sequence: CASYGRSGGYTF. As DNA, the CDR3 is TGTGCCTCATACGGACGTTCGGGGGGCTACACCTTC.

The CDR3 spells CASTPPKGAKTQAFF. In DNA, the CDR3 is TGTGCCAGCACTCCACCCAAGGGGGCAAAGACTCAAGCTTTCTTT. The chain is built from TRBV6-5 and TRBJ1-1, with TRBD1 identical over 7 bases. Germline trimming cut 7 bases from V and 9 bases from J; bases unmatched to any gene: 17. This CDR3 spans 15 amino acids. The V gene's germline CDR1 is MNHEY and CDR2 SVGAGI.

The chain uses TRBV3-1 (or the pseudogene TRBV3-2) and TRBJ1-1; D may be TRBD1 (5 bases). The CDR3 loop spans 16 amino acids. Germline assignment: CDR1 LGHDT and CDR2 YNNKEL (reference sequence). V was cut by 1 base and J by 1 base, with 13 bases left in between. The CDR3 DNA reads as TGTGCCAGCAGCCAAGCAAAGGGAAGGGGGAACACTGAAGCTTTCTTT. This codes for CASSQAKGRGNTEAFF.